The 10 T cell receptor beta chains listed next were all sequenced from one sample in a study of blood T cell repertoires in COVID-19. Assay: immunoSEQ multiplex PCR; the TCRdb copy retains only in-frame clones and omits some. The sample gives some 110,000 clones, approximately 89% of which show up once; 4% to 5.5% is in the top ten. The sequenced sample consisted of peripheral blood. The receptors shown here come from a man aged 40-49 years with acute or convalescent COVID-19.

The sample holds one count of this clone. V gene TRBV5-5 combines with J gene TRBJ2-7; D might be TRBD1 (5 bases). Germline V lookup: CDR1 SGHKS, CDR2 YYEKEE (reference sequence). This CDR3 has 15 residues. Trimming took 0 bases from V and 3 from J, leaving 13 bases between them. CDR3 in DNA: TGTGCCAGCAGCTTGGGGGGCTTGGCCAACTACGAGCAGTACTTC. Residues: CASSLGGLANYEQYF.

The CDR3 loop is CASSQGQGYSPLHF. The CDR3 bases are TGTGCCAGCAGCCAAGGCCAGGGATATTCACCCCTCCACTTT. The rearrangement links TRBV14 to TRBJ1-6; D is possibly TRBD1 (5 bases). Deletions cut 1 base from V and 8 bases from J, with 9 bases between. The germline V gene encodes CDR1 SGHDN and CDR2 FVKESK. The CDR3 loop spans 14 amino acids.

The chain combines TRBV11-2 with TRBJ2-7, with a weak D call TRBD1 (6 bases). This CDR3 spans 14 amino acids. Germline V gives CDR1 SGHAT, CDR2 FQNNGV. Trimming removed 3 bases at V and 4 bases at J, with 13 bases between. The CDR3 coding sequence is TGTGCCAGCAGCTTTGCAGGGGCAGAATACGAGCAGTACTTC. This encodes CASSFAGAEYEQYF. Complete variable domain (other parts from reference TRBV11-2 and TRBJ2-7): EAGVAQSPRYKIIEKRQSVAFWCNPISGHATLYWYQQILGQGPKLLIQFQNNGVVDDSQLPKDRFSAERLKGVDSTLKIQPAKLEDSAVYLCASSFAGAEYEQYFGPGTRLTVT.

The chain combines TRBV20-1 with TRBJ2-7; 7 bases line up with TRBD2. Germline CDR1 reads DFQATT; CDR2 reads SNEGSKA (reference sequence). The CDR3 has 15 amino acids. The V segment lost 3 bases and the J segment 2 bases; nucleotides outside the gene matches: 10. The CDR3 nucleotides are TGCAGTGCTAGTAGTTCGGGGGGAAAGACCTACGAGCAGTACTTC. Translation: CSASSSGGKTYEQYF.

V gene TRBV19 combines with J gene TRBJ2-1; 9 nucleotides align to TRBD2. V shed 5 bases and J 10 bases; nucleotides not matched to a gene: 18. Per germline, CDR1 LNHDA and CDR2 SQIVND (reference sequence). There are 17 residues in the CDR3. CDR3 residues: CASSPPAGREGRGEQFF. As DNA, the CDR3 is TGTGCCAGTAGTCCCCCCGCTGGGCGGGAGGGCCGGGGAGAGCAGTTCTTC.

V is TRBV6-5 and J is TRBJ1-1, with D possibly being TRBD1 (6 bases). Germline CDR1 and CDR2: MNHEY and SVGAGI. V was shortened by 8 bases and J by 6 bases, with 19 bases between the two germline ends. The CDR3 runs to 14 residues. The CDR3 loop is CASFPLQGKSEAFF. CDR3 in DNA: TGTGCCAGCTTTCCACTACAGGGTAAATCTGAAGCTTTCTTT.

V gene TRBV7-2 combines with J gene TRBJ1-2; 10 nucleotides line up with TRBD1. This CDR3 spans 15 amino acids. CDR1 is SGHTA, CDR2 FQGNSA, per germline. V was clipped by 1 base and J by 8 bases; unmatched bases: 7. Here the CDR3 reads CASSLVFGTGDGYTF. CDR3 sequence (DNA): TGTGCCAGCAGCTTAGTATTCGGGACAGGGGACGGCTACACCTTC. Complete variable domain (other parts from reference TRBV7-2 and TRBJ1-2): GAGVSQSPSNKVTEKGKDVELRCDPISGHTALYWYRQSLGQGLEFLIYFQGNSAPDKSGLPSDRFSAERTGGSVSTLTIQRTQQEDSAVYLCASSLVFGTGDGYTFGSGTRLTVV.

The gene calls are TRBV12-3 or TRBV12-4 and TRBJ1-1, with a weak D call TRBD1 (5 bases). The CDR3 is 13 amino acids. The germline V and J ends were trimmed by 6 bases and 1 base, with 9 bases remaining between them. Here the CDR3 reads CASRRDRNTEAFF. CDR3 in DNA: TGTGCCAGCAGACGAGACAGGAACACTGAAGCTTTCTTT.

The chain employs TRBV7-9 and TRBJ1-3, with 7 bases that match TRBD1. The germline V gene encodes CDR1 SEHNR and CDR2 FQNEAQ (reference sequence). Germline trimming cut 7 bases from V and 0 bases from J; bases unmatched to any gene: 3. CDR3 length: 14 residues. The CDR3: CASNRDSSGNTIYF. In DNA form, the CDR3 reads TGTGCCAGCAACAGGGACAGCTCTGGAAACACCATATATTTT.

The rearrangement uses TRBV3-1 (or the pseudogene TRBV3-2) and TRBJ2-7; D gene uncertain. CDR1 LGHDT and CDR2 YNNKEL come from the germline V gene (reference sequence). The V end lost 1 base, the J end lost 8 bases, and 15 bases lay between the germline ends. The CDR3 consists of 14 residues. CDR3 sequence reads: CASSQGASTAKQYF. DNA for the CDR3: TGTGCCAGCAGCCAAGGGGCCTCGACGGCTAAGCAGTACTTC.